The clone carrying this T cell receptor (beta chain) has more than one count but fewer than ten. The table came from immunoSEQ multiplex PCR; TCRdb's copy has only in-frame clones and leaves some out. This sample yields over a million clones, of which approximately 80% are seen a single time; approximately 0.56% belongs to the top ten. The CDR3 extends over 15 amino acids. From germline, CDR1 is MGHRA and CDR2 YSYEKL. Trimming pared 3 bases from V and 0 bases from J, leaving 11 bases between. This record comes from a study of shared clonotypes between healthy human individuals. This chain links TRBV4-1 with TRBJ1-1; D is unclear. Specimen: memory CD4+ T cells from PBMCs. Subset specified: CD45RA-negative fraction. The sequence came from a man aged 18 to 35 in good health. Some clones in this sample may be carry-over from other donors' samples. Here the CDR3 DNA reads TGCGCCAGCAGCCACAACGAAGCAATGAACACTGAAGCTTTCTTT. Translation gives CASSHNEAMNTEAFF.